A selection of T cell receptor beta chains follows, all from one sample in a study of a mutant IDH1 vaccine in newly diagnosed glioma. What these receptors recognize is not known. Sequencing was performed with immunoSEQ multiplex PCR; in TCRdb, only in-frame clones are kept and a portion is missing. The sample comprises about 38,000 clones, about four fifths of which are singletons, and around 5% rests with the top ten. The sequenced sample was PBMCs, obtained from a glioma patient whose treatment included an IDH1 peptide vaccine. These receptor sequences come from a man aged 40-49 years with glioma. The CDR3 runs from the conserved cysteine through the conserved F or W. A D gene is named only where the DNA matches it firmly. Clone size, where shown, is once, few, many, or a class for clones that have expanded.

TRBJ1-3	NA	TRBD1	15	TRBV28	CASLQTGGKGNTIYF	TGTGCCAGCTTACAAACAGGGGGCAAGGGAAACACCATATATTTT
TRBJ2-7	NA	TRBD1	14	TRBV9	CASSVGDRVGEQYF	TGTGCCAGCAGCGTAGGGGACAGGGTCGGCGAGCAGTACTTC
TRBJ2-7	NA	TRBD2	15	TRBV9	CASSVGTSGAYEQYF	TGTGCCAGCAGCGTAGGTACTAGCGGGGCCTACGAGCAGTACTTC
TRBJ2-3	once	NA	15	TRBV7-9	CASSDSGTWADTQYF	TGTGCCAGCAGCGATAGCGGTACTTGGGCAGATACGCAGTATTTT
TRBJ1-3	NA	NA	15	TRBV2	CASSAERPSGNTIYF	TGTGCCAGCAGTGCTGAAAGGCCCTCTGGAAACACCATATATTTT
TRBJ2-1	NA	NA	14	TRBV6-5	CASRPGLLYNEQFF	TGTGCCAGCAGGCCGGGACTCCTTTACAATGAGCAGTTCTTC
TRBJ1-2	NA	NA	17	TRBV18	CASSPPRGGAEILSYTF	TGTGCCAGCTCACCACCAAGGGGTGGGGCAGAGATCCTGAGCTACACCTTC
TRBJ1-3	NA	NA	17	TRBV7-2	CASSRRAPRQDGNTIYF	TGTGCCAGCAGTCGCAGGGCCCCCCGACAGGATGGAAACACCATATATTTT
TRBJ1-1	few	NA	13	TRBV4-3	CASSQEEGTEAFF	TGCGCCAGCAGCCAAGAGGAGGGCACTGAAGCTTTCTTT
TRBJ2-1	NA	NA	15	TRBV6-1	CASSVRSSSYNEQFF	TGTGCCAGCAGTGTAAGGTCAAGCTCCTACAATGAGCAGTTCTTC
TRBJ2-7	NA	NA	14	TRBV11-2	CASSLARGSYEQYF	TGTGCCAGCAGCTTAGCCCGTGGCAGCTACGAGCAGTACTTC
TRBJ1-1	NA	TRBD1	12	TRBV30	CAWTRTGGKAFF	TGTGCCTGGACCCGGACAGGGGGCAAAGCTTTCTTT
TRBJ2-2	NA	TRBD2	21	TRBV7-8	CASSLQRRTPWRGTNTGELFF	TGTGCCAGCAGCCTCCAGCGCAGAACCCCCTGGCGGGGGACCAACACCGGGGAGCTGTTTTTT
TRBJ1-4	NA	NA	14	TRBV2	CASSKTGQYEKLFF	TGTGCCAGCAGTAAGACAGGACAGTATGAAAAACTGTTTTTT
TRBJ2-1	NA	TRBD2	20	TRBV9	CASSVGSAGLILSSYNEQFF	TGTGCCAGCAGCGTAGGTTCAGCGGGGCTAATACTTAGCTCCTACAATGAGCAGTTCTTC
TRBJ1-5	NA	NA	13	TRBV5-6	CASSLFGNQPQHF	TGTGCCAGCAGCTTATTTGGAAATCAGCCCCAGCATTTT
TRBJ2-5	NA	TRBD1	16	TRBV5-4	CASSYRDSLYQEAQYF	TGTGCCAGCAGCTACCGGGACAGTCTGTACCAAGAGGCCCAGTACTTC
TRBJ2-7	once	TRBD1	15	TRBV30	CAWSLGQGGSYEQYF	TGTGCCTGGAGTTTAGGACAGGGGGGGTCCTACGAGCAGTACTTC
TRBJ2-7	once	NA	16	TRBV11-2	CASSLRKGRSSYEQYF	TGTGCCAGCAGCTTACGTAAGGGGCGCTCATCCTACGAGCAGTACTTC
TRBJ2-7	NA	NA	12	TRBV11-2	CASSFGENEQYF	TGTGCCAGCAGCTTCGGCGAGAACGAGCAGTACTTC
TRBJ2-7	NA	NA	12	TRBV7-6	CASSLGSYEQYF	TGTGCCAGCAGCTTAGGATCCTACGAGCAGTACTTC